This T cell receptor beta chain was retrieved from a study of early T cells in non-severe SARS-CoV-2 infection. Study overall: Unpaired chains resulted from sequencing bulk RNA of unsorted whole blood.

In the library, individual cDNA molecules carried attached unique molecular identifiers. Using its own MiXCR run on the 5' RACE reads, TCRdb lists one record per CDR3 protein. The top ten hold around 6% of the sample, which has 40,000 to 60,000 distinct CDR3 sequences, approximately 4.1% seen once. This clonotype was observed a few times. CDR1 is LNHDA, CDR2 SQIVND, per germline (reference sequence). This CDR3 comprises 15 residues. Trimming stripped 6 bases from V and 2 bases from J, with 17 bases between. The source is an adult who was a healthcare worker with PCR-confirmed SARS-CoV-2 infection or an uninfected control (not recorded which). The chain recombines TRBV19 with TRBJ2-7; tentative D call: TRBD2 (6 bases). Sequenced input: whole blood. CDR3 nucleotides: TGTGCCAGTAGATTCGCCGGGACTTCAGCCTACGAGCAGTACTTC. Translating it yields CASRFAGTSAYEQYF.